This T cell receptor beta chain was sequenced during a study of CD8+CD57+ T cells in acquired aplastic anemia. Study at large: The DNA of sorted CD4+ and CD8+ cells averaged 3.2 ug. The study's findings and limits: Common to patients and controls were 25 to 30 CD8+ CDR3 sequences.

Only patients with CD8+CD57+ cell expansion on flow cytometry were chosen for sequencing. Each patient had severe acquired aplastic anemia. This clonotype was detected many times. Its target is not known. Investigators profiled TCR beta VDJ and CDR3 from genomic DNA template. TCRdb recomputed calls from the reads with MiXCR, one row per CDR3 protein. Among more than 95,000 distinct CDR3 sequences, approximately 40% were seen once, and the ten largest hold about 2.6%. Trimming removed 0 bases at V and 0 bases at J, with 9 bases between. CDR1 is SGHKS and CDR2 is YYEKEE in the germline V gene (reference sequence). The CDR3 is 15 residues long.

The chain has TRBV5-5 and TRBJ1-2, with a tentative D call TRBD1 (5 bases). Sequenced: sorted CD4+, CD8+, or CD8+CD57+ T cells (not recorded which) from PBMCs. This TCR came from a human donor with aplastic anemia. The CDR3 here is CASSLEQAPNYGYTF. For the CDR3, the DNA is TGTGCCAGCAGCTTGGAACAGGCTCCTAACTATGGCTACACCTTC.